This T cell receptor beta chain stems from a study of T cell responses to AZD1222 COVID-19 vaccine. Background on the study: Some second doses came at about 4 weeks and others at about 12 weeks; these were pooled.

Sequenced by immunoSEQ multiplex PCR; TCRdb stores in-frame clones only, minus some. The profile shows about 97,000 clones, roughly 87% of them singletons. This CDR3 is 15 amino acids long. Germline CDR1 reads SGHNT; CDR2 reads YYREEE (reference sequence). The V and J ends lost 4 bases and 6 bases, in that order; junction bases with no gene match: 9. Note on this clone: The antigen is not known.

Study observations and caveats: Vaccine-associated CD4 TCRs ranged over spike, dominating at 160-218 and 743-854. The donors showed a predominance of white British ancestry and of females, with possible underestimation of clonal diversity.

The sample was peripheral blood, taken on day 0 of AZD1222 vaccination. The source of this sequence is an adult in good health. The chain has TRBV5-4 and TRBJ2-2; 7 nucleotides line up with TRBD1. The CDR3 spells CASSMRQGSPGELFF. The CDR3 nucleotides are TGTGCCAGCAGCATGAGACAGGGATCCCCCGGGGAGCTGTTTTTT.